The 14 T cell receptor beta chains below all came from one sample that was sequenced in a study of blood T cell repertoires in COVID-19. The data were produced by immunoSEQ multiplex PCR, yet TCRdb's version contains in-frame clones alone and is incomplete. The sample has around 100,000 clones, around 90% seen once. Sequencing was carried out using peripheral blood. Receptors originate from a man between 18 and 35 years old with acute or convalescent COVID-19.

The J gene is TRBJ1-5, the V gene TRBV6-4; perhaps TRBD1 as D (5 bases). Germline assignment: CDR1 MRHNA and CDR2 SNTAGT. The CDR3 runs to 13 residues. Trimming left V 0 bases short and J 6 bases short, with 6 bases between. This CDR3 reads CASSDSGGQPQHF. The CDR3 DNA sequence: TGTGCCAGCAGTGACTCGGGGGGTCAGCCCCAGCATTTT.

The V gene is TRBV12-3 or TRBV12-4, the J gene TRBJ2-4; tentatively, D is TRBD2 (5 bases). The germline V and J ends were trimmed by 5 bases and 6 bases, with 11 bases remaining between them. The CDR3 runs 13 residues. DNA for the CDR3: TGTGCCAGCAGTACCGGGAAGGGAAACATTCAGTACTTC. This sequence encodes CASSTGKGNIQYF.

V is TRBV9 and J is TRBJ1-1; 8 bases map to TRBD1. This CDR3 comprises 15 residues. Trimming cost V 4 bases and J 4 bases; bases outside gene matches: 9. CDR1 is SGDLS, CDR2 YYNGEE, per germline. This CDR3 reads CASSRYGQGGTEAFF. Written as DNA, the CDR3 is TGTGCCAGCAGCCGCTACGGACAGGGAGGCACTGAAGCTTTCTTT.

The genes are TRBV2 and TRBJ1-2, with D unresolved. The germline V gene encodes CDR1 SNHLY and CDR2 FYNNEI. V was pared by 3 bases and J by 2 bases, with 10 bases between. This CDR3 is 14 amino acids long. The CDR3 here is CASSDRLRNYGYTF. For the CDR3, the DNA is TGTGCCAGCAGTGACCGTTTACGGAACTATGGCTACACCTTC.

The rearrangement uses TRBV6-5 and TRBJ2-3; D unresolved. CDR3 length equals 15 residues. Germline V lookup: CDR1 MNHEY, CDR2 SVGAGI. V was trimmed by 0 bases and J by 2 bases, leaving 9 bases between them. CDR3: CASSYSRDFTDTQYF. The CDR3 coding sequence is TGTGCCAGCAGTTACTCGCGAGACTTCACAGATACGCAGTATTTT.

This chain joins TRBV5-1 and TRBJ2-5; 7 nucleotides match TRBD2. CDR1 and CDR2 (germline): SGHRS, YFSETQ. Trimming at V came to 0 bases and at J to 5 bases, leaving 7 bases not matched to a gene. The CDR3 has 15 amino acids. CDR3 sequence: CASSLVSGGGETQYF. The CDR3 DNA sequence: TGCGCCAGCAGCTTGGTTTCGGGAGGAGGGGAGACCCAGTACTTC.

This clone has more than one count but fewer than ten. V and J are TRBV6-1 and TRBJ1-1, with a possible D match to TRBD1 (5 bases). The germline CDR1 and CDR2 sequences are MNHNS and SASEGT. V was trimmed by 1 base and J by 3 bases, leaving 9 bases between them. This CDR3 is 14 amino acids long. The CDR3 DNA reads TGTGCCAGCAGTGAAGGGGGGGATCACACTGAAGCTTTCTTT. It encodes CASSEGGDHTEAFF.

Within the sample, this clone is medium-sized (0.01 to 0.1%). The V and J genes are TRBV4-1 and TRBJ1-6; no clear D gene. The CDR3 totals 15 residues. V was shortened by 4 bases and J by 6 bases, with 13 bases between the two germline ends. Looked up from germline, CDR1 is MGHRA and CDR2 is YSYEKL. The CDR3 sequence: CASSPEGAPNSPLHF. CDR3 nucleotides: TGCGCCAGCAGCCCCGAAGGAGCCCCTAATTCACCCCTCCACTTT.

The rearrangement uses TRBV9 and TRBJ2-2; 10 bases align to TRBD2. The V gene's germline CDR1 is SGDLS and CDR2 YYNGEE. V lost 5 bases, J lost 6 bases, and 4 bases stayed unmatched. The CDR3 covers 14 residues. As DNA, the CDR3 is TGTGCCAGCAGGGAGACTAGCGGGCCCGGGGAGCTGTTTTTT. This encodes CASRETSGPGELFF.

This chain links TRBV18 with TRBJ2-2, with D perhaps matching TRBD2 (5 bases). Trimming took off 4 bases at V and 4 bases at J, with 16 bases between the two ends. The CDR3 runs to 16 residues. Germline-derived CDR1 and CDR2 are KGHSH and LQKENI. The CDR3 spells CASSRGVSGSTGELFF. The CDR3 DNA sequence: TGTGCCAGCTCACGCGGTGTATCGGGGTCCACCGGGGAGCTGTTTTTT.

V and J are TRBV19 and TRBJ2-1; the D gene is possibly TRBD2 (5 bases). V was shortened by 2 bases and J by 5 bases, with 7 bases between the two germline ends. The CDR3 is 13 amino acids. Germline CDR1 and CDR2: LNHDA and SQIVND (reference sequence). Written as DNA, the CDR3 is TGTGCCAGTAGTATATCCGGGGACAATGAGCAGTTCTTC. Translation: CASSISGDNEQFF.

The J gene is TRBJ1-2, the V gene TRBV4-2; the match to TRBD1 covers 7 bases. After removal of 0 bases from V and 5 bases from J, the junction contained 6 bases not matched to a gene. This CDR3 is built from 15 residues. Germline loops: CDR1 LGHNA, CDR2 YNFKEQ. CDR3: CASSQDVRTGYGYTF. The DNA of the CDR3 is TGTGCCAGCAGCCAAGATGTACGGACAGGATATGGCTACACCTTC.

The rearrangement uses TRBV5-1 and TRBJ2-7, with TRBD2 matching 13 bases. CDR1 SGHRS and CDR2 YFSETQ come from the germline V gene. With 3 bases clipped from V and 6 bases from J, the junction kept 12 bases outside the gene matches. The CDR3 length is 17 residues. Here the CDR3 DNA reads TGCGCCAGCAGCTCCCAACTAGCGGGAGGGGCATTCGTCGAGCAGTACTTC. Protein sequence: CASSSQLAGGAFVEQYF.

The chain combines TRBV7-2 with TRBJ2-7, with 10 bases identical to TRBD1. CDR1 and CDR2 from the germline V gene are SGHTA and FQGNSA. V was clipped by 4 bases and J by 3 bases; unmatched bases: 9. CDR3 length equals 16 residues. The CDR3 protein is CASSSQVTGGHYEQYF. In nucleotides, the CDR3 is TGTGCCAGCAGCTCCCAAGTGACAGGGGGCCACTACGAGCAGTACTTC.